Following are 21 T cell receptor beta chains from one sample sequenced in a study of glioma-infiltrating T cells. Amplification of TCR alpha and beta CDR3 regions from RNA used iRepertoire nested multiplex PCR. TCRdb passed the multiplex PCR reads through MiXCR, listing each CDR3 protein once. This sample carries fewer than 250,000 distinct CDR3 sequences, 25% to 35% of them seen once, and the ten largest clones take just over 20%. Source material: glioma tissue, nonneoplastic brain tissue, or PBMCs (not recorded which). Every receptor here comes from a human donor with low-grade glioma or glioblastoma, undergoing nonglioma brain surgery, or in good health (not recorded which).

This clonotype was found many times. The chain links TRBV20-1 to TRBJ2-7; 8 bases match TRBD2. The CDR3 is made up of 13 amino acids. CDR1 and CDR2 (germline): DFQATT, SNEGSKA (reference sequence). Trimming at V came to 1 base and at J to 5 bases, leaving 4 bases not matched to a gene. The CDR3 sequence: CSARGWTSNEQYF. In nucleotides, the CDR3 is TGCAGTGCTAGAGGTTGGACTAGCAACGAGCAGTACTTC.

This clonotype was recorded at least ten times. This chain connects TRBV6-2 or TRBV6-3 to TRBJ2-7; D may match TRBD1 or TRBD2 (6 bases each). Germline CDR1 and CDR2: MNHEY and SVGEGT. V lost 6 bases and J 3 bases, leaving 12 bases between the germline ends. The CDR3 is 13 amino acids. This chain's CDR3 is CASRRDNFYEQYF. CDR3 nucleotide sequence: TGTGCCAGCAGGCGGGACAACTTCTACGAGCAGTACTTC.

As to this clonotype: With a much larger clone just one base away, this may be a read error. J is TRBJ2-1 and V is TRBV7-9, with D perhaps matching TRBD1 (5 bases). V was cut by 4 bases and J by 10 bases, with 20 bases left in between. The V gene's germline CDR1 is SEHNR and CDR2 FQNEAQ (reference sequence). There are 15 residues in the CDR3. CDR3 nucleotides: TGTGCCAGCAGCTCCTCGTCAGGGATCTCCTACGAGCAGTTCTTC. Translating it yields CASSSSSGISYEQFF.

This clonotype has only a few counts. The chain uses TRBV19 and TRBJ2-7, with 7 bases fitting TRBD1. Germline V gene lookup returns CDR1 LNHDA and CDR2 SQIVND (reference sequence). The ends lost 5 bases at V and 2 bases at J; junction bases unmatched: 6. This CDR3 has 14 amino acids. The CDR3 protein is CASSARDSPYEQYF. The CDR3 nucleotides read TGTGCCAGTAGTGCCCGGGACAGTCCCTACGAGCAGTACTTC.

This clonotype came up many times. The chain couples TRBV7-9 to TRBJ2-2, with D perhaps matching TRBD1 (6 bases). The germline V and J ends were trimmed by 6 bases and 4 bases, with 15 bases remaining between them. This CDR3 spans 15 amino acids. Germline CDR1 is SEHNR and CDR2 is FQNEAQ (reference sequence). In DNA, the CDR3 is TGTGCCAGCAGTAGAACAGGGTCGAGCACCGGGGAGCTGTTTTTT. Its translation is CASSRTGSSTGELFF.

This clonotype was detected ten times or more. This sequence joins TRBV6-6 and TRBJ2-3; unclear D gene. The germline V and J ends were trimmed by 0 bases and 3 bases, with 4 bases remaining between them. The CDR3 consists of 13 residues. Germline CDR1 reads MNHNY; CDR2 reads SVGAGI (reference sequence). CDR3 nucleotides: TGTGCCAGCAGTTACTCAAAGACAGATACGCAGTATTTT. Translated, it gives CASSYSKTDTQYF.

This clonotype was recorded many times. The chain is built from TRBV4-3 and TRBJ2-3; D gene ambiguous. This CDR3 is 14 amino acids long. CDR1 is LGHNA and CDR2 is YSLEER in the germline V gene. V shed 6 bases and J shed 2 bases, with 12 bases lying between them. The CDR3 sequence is CASSHTGITDTQYF. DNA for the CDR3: TGCGCCAGCAGTCACACTGGTATCACAGATACGCAGTATTTT.

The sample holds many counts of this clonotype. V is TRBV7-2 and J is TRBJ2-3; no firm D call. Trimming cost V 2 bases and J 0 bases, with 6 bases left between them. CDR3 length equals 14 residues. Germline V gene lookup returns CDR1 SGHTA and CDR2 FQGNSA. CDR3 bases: TGTGCCAGCAGCTTACTTTATAGCACAGATACGCAGTATTTT. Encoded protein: CASSLLYSTDTQYF.

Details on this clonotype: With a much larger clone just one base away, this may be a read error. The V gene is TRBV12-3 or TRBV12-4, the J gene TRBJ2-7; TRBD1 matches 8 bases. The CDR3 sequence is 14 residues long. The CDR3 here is CASSRRQGLNEEFF. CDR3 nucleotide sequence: TGTGCCAGCAGTAGGAGACAGGGGTTGAATGAGGAGTTCTTC.

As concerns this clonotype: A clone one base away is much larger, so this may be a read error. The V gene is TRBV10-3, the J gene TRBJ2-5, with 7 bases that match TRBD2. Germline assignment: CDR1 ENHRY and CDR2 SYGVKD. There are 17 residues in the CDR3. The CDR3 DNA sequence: TGTGCCATCAGTGATGAAGGGAGGGCCTATACAGGAGAGACCCGGTACTTC. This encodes CAISDEGRAYTGETRYF.

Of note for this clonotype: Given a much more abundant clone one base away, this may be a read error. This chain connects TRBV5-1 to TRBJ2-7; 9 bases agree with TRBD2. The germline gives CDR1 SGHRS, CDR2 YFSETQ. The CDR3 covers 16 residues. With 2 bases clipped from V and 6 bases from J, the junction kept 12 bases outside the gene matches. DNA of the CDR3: TGCGCCAGCAGCTTTCCTAGCGGGGAGTGGAGCTGCGAGCAGTACTTC. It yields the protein CASSFPSGEWSCEQYF.

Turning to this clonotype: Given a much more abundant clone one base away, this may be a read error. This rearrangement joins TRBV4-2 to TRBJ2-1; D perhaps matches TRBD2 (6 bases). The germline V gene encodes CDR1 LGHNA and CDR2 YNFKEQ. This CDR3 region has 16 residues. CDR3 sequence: CASTQVQAGSYNEQFF. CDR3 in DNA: TGTGCCAGCACCCAAGTCCAGGCGGGGTCCTACAATGAGCAGTTCTTC.

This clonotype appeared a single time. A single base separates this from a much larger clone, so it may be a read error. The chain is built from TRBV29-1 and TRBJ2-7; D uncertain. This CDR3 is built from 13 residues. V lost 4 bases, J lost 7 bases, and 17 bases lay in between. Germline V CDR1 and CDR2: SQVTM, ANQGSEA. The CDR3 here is CSVARETYNEQYF. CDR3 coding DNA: TGCAGCGTTGCCCGTGAAACCTACAATGAGCAGTACTTC.

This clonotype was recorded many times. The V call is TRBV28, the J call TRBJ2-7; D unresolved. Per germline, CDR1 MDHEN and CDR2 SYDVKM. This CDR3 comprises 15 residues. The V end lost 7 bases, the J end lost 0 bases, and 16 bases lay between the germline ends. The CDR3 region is CASTPIDRVSYEQYF. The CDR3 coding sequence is TGTGCCAGCACTCCTATTGACCGAGTCTCCTACGAGCAGTACTTC. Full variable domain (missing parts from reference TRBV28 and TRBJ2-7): DVKVTQSSRYLVKRTGEKVFLECVQDMDHENMFWYRQDPGLGLRLIYFSYDVKMKEKGDIPEGYSVSREKKERFSLILESASTNQTSMYLCASTPIDRVSYEQYFGPGTRLTVT.

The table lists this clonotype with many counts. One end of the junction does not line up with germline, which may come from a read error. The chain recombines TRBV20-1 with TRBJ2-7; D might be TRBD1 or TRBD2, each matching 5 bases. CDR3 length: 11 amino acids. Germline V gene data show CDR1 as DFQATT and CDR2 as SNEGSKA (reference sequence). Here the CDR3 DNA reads TGCAGTGCTGGGGATCCGGGACCCTGCGTCTTC. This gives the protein CSAGDPGPCVF.

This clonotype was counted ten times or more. The CDR3 nucleotides are TGTGCCACCAGTGATTCGGCGCTAGCAGGTTACAATGAGCAGTTCTTC. Its protein is CATSDSALAGYNEQFF. The gene calls are TRBV24-1 and TRBJ2-1; D may be TRBD2 (5 bases). V was trimmed by 2 bases and J by 4 bases, leaving 14 bases between them. The CDR3 is made up of 16 amino acids. Germline V lookup: CDR1 KGHDR, CDR2 SFDVKD.

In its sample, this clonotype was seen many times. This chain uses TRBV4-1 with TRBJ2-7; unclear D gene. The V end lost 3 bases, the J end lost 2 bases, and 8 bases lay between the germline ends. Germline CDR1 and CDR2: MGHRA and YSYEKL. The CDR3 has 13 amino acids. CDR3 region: CASSHTATYEQYF. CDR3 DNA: TGCGCCAGCAGCCACACGGCCACCTACGAGCAGTACTTC.

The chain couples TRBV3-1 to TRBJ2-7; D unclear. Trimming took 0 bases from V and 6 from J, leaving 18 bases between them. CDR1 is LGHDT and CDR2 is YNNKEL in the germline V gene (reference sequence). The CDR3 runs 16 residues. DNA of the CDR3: TGTGCCAGCAGCCAAGATCGACGGCTCTTATGGGGCGAGCAGTACTTC. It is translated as CASSQDRRLLWGEQYF.

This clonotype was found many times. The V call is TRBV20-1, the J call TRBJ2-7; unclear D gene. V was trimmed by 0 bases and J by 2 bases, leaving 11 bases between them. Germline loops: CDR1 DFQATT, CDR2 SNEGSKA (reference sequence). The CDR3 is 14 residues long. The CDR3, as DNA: TGCAGTGCTAGAGATTTGACCCTGCCCTACGAGCAGTACTTC. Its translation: CSARDLTLPYEQYF.

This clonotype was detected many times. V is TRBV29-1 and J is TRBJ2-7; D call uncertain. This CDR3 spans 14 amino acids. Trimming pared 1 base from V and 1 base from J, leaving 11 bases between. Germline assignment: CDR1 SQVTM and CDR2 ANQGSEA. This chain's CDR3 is CSVEVGSGSYEQYF. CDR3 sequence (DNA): TGCAGCGTTGAAGTAGGATCGGGTTCCTACGAGCAGTACTTC.

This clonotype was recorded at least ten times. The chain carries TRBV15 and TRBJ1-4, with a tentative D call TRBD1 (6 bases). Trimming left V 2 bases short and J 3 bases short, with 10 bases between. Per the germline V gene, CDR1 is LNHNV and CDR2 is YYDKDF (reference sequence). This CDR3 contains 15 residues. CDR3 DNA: TGTGCCACCAGCAGAACAGGGCTTTCTAATGAAAAACTGTTTTTT. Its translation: CATSRTGLSNEKLFF.